Included here is one T cell receptor beta chain sequence, with context. The data originate from a study of blood T cells in healthy people across ages. Germline V gene sequence: CDR1 DFQATT, CDR2 SNEGSKA (reference sequence). This CDR3 contains 14 residues. Through a sample-barcoded 5' primer and a J-beta primer mix, a second PCR was run for about 6 to 12 cycles. TCRdb re-derived calls from the 5' RACE reads in MiXCR, one entry per CDR3 protein. The sample contains 800,000 to 950,000 distinct CDR3 sequences, 45% to 50% of which appear only once. The sample taken for sequencing was blood. The clonotype originates from a man aged 25 to 40 in good health. The chain combines TRBV20-1 with TRBJ2-7; a weak D match, TRBD2 (6 bases). In nucleotides, the CDR3 is TGCAGCACCGCCGGGACTCAATACTCCTACGAGCAGTACTTC. Translation: CSTAGTQYSYEQYF.